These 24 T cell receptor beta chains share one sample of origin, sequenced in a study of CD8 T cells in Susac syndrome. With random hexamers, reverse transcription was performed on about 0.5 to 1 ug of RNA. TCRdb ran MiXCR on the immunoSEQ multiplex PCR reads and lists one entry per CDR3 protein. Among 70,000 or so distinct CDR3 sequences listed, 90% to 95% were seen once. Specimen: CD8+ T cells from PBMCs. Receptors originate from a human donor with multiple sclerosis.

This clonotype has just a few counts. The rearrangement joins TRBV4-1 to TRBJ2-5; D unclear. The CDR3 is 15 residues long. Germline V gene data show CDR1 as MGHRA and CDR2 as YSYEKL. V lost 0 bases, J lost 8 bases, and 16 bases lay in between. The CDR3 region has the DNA TGCGCCAGCAGCCAAGATCTGCCTAGTTTAGAAACCCAGTACTTC. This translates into CASSQDLPSLETQYF.

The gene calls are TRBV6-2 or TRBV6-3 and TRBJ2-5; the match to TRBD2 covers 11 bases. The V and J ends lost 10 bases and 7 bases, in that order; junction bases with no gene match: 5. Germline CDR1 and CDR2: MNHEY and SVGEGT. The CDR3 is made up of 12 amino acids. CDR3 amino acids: CATEGLAGTQYF. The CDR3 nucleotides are TGTGCCACCGAAGGACTAGCGGGGACCCAGTACTTC.

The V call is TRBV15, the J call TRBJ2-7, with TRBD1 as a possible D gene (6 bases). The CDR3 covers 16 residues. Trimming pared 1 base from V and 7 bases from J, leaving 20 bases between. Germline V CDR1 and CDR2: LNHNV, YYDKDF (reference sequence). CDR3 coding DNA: TGTGCCACCAGCAGAGTAGAAGGGGGAACTACGGGGGAGCAGTACTTC. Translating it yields CATSRVEGGTTGEQYF.

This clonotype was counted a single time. Here the CDR3 DNA reads TGTGCCAGTAGTAATAGTCCCGGGGAGCTGTTTTTT. Residues: CASSNSPGELFF. The chain has TRBV19 and TRBJ2-2; D unresolved. This CDR3 region has 12 residues. The V end lost 4 bases, the J end lost 6 bases, and 6 bases lay between the germline ends. Germline CDR1 and CDR2: LNHDA and SQIVND (reference sequence).

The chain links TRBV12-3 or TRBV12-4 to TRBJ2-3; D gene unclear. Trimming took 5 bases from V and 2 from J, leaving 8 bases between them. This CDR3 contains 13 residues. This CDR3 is CASSPSPTDTQYF. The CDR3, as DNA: TGTGCCAGCAGTCCCTCCCCCACAGATACGCAGTATTTT.

CDR3 loop: CASSLSSGEGFF. CDR3 sequence (DNA): TGTGCCAGCAGTTTATCTAGCGGGGAGGGGTTCTTC. V is TRBV12-3 or TRBV12-4 and J is TRBJ2-1; 9 nucleotides agree with TRBD2. The CDR3 spans 12 residues. Losses at the gene ends were 2 bases for V and 15 bases for J; bases not matched to a gene: 5.

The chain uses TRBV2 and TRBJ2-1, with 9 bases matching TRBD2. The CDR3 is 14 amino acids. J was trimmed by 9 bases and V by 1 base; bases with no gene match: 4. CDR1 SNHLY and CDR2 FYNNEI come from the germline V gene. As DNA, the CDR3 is TGTGCCAGCAGTGAAGTCGGCGGGAGGGGTGAGCAGTTCTTC. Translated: CASSEVGGRGEQFF.

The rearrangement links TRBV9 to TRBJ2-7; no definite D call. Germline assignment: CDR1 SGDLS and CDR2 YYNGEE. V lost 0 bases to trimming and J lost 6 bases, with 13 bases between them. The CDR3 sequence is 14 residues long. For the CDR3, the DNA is TGTGCCAGCAGCGTAGGGAAGGGCAGGCTCGAGCAGTACTTC. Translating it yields CASSVGKGRLEQYF.

CDR3 sequence: CASNHREAGELFF. In nucleotides, the CDR3 is TGTGCCAGCAACCACCGCGAGGCCGGGGAGCTGTTTTTT. The chain carries TRBV6-2 or TRBV6-3 and TRBJ2-2; D gene uncertain. CDR1 is MNHEY and CDR2 is SVGEGT in the germline V gene. The CDR3 runs to 13 residues. The V end was cut by 7 bases, the J end by 6 bases, with 12 bases between.

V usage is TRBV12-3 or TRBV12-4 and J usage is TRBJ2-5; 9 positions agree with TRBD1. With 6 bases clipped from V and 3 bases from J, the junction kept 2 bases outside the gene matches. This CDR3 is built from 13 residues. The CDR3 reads CASRWTGEETQYF. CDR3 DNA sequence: TGTGCCAGCAGGTGGACAGGGGAAGAGACCCAGTACTTC.

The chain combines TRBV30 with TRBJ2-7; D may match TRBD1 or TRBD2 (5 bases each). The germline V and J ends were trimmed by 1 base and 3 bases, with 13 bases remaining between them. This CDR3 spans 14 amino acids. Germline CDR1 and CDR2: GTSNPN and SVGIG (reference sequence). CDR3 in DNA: TGTGCCTGGAGTGCCGGGACCAGAGACTACGAGCAGTACTTC. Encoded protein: CAWSAGTRDYEQYF.

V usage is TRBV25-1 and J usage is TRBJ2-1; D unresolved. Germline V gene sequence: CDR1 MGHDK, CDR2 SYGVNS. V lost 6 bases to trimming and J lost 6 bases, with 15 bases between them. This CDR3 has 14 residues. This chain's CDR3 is CASSDLVEVNEQFF. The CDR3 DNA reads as TGTGCCAGCAGCGATCTCGTCGAGGTCAATGAGCAGTTCTTC.

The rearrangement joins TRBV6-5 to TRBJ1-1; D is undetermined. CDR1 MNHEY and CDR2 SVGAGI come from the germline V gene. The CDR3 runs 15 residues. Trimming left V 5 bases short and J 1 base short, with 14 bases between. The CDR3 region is CASSPDPTGNTEAFF. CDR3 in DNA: TGTGCCAGCAGTCCCGACCCTACGGGGAACACTGAAGCTTTCTTT.

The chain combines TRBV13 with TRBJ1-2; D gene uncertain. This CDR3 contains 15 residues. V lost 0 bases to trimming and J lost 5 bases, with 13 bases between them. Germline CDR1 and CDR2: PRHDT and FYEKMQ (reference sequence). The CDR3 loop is CASSLGRQILYGYTF. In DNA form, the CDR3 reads TGTGCCAGCAGCTTAGGACGGCAGATTTTATATGGCTACACCTTC.

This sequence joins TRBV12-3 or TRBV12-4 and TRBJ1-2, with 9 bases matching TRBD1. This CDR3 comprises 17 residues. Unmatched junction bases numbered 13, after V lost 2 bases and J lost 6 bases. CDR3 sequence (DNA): TGTGCCAGCAGTTTACGCCCATCTGGGACAGGGAAAGATGGCTACACCTTC. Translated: CASSLRPSGTGKDGYTF.

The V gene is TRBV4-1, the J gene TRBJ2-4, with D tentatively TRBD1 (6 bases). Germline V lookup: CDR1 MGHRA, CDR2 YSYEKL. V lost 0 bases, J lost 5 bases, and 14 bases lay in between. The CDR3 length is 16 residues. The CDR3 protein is CASSQEPGDTQNIQYF. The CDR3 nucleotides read TGCGCCAGCAGCCAAGAGCCCGGGGACACCCAAAACATTCAGTACTTC.

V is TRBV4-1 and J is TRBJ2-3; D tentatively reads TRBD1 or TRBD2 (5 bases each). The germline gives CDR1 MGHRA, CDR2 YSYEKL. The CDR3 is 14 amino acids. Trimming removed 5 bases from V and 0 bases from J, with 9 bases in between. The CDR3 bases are TGCGCCAGCAGCGGGACGGCTAGCACAGATACGCAGTATTTT. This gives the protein CASSGTASTDTQYF.

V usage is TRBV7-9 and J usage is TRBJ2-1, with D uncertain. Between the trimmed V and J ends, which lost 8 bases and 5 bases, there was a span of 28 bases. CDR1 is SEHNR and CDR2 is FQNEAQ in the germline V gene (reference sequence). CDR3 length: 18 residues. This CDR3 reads CASARFPLDATPDNEQFF. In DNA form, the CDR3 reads TGTGCCAGCGCAAGGTTTCCGCTGGACGCAACTCCTGACAATGAGCAGTTCTTC.

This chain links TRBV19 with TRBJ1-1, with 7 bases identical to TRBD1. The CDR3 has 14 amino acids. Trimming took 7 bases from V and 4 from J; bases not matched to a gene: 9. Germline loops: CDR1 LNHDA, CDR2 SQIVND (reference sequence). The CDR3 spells CASIKEGALTEAFF. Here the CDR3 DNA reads TGTGCCAGTATTAAGGAGGGGGCTCTCACTGAAGCTTTCTTT.

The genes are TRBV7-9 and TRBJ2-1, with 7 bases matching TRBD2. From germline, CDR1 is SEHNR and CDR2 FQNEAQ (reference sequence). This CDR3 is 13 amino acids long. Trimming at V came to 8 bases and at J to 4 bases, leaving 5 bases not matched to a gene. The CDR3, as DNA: TGTGCCAGCGTGCAGGGAGGGTACAATGAGCAGTTCTTC. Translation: CASVQGGYNEQFF.

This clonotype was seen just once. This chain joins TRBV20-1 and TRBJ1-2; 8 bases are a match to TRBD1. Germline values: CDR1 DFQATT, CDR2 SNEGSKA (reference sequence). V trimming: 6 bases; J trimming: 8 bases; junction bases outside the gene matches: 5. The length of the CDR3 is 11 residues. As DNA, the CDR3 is TGCAGTGCGCAGGGGGCAGGGGGCTACACCTTC. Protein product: CSAQGAGGYTF.

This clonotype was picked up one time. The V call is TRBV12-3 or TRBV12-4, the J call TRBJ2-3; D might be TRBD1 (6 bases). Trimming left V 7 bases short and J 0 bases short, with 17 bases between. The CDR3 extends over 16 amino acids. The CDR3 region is CASTESGTPSTDTQYF. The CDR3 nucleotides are TGTGCCAGCACCGAGTCCGGGACACCTAGCACAGATACGCAGTATTTT.

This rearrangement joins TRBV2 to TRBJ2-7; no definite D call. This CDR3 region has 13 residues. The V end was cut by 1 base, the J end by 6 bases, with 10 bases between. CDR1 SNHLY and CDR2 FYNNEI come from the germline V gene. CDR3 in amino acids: CASSEDPASEQYF. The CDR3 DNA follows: TGTGCCAGCAGTGAAGACCCCGCGAGCGAGCAGTACTTC.

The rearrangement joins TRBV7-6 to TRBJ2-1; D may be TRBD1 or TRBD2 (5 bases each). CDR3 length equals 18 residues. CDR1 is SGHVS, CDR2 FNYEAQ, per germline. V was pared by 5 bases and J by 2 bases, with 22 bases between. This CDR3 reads CASSGNKGTGRPYNEQFF. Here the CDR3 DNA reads TGTGCCAGCAGCGGGAATAAAGGGACGGGACGACCCTACAATGAGCAGTTCTTC.